Following are 2 T cell receptor beta chains from one sample sequenced in a study of blood T cells in healthy people across ages. A second PCR, run for 7 to 11 cycles, used a sample-barcoded 5' primer plus a J-beta primer mix. TCRdb itself ran the 5' RACE reads through MiXCR, one entry per CDR3 protein. The sample includes about 640,000 distinct CDR3 sequences, around 54% of them seen just once. The specimen sequenced was blood. Receptors originate from a man in his fifties or sixties in good health.

This chain connects TRBV15 to TRBJ1-1, with D possibly TRBD1 on 6 matching bases. The V gene lost 3 bases and the J gene lost 8 bases, with 16 bases spanning the gap. In germline, CDR1 is LNHNV, CDR2 YYDKDF (reference sequence). The CDR3 has 14 residues. CDR3 bases: TGTGCCACCAGCAGGAGATGGGGGGCATCGGAAGCTTTCTTT. Translating it yields CATSRRWGASEAFF.

This chain connects TRBV7-2 to TRBJ2-1; TRBD1 or TRBD2 may be the D gene (5 bases each). The germline V gene has CDR1 SGHTA and CDR2 FQGNSA. This CDR3 region has 16 residues. The V and J ends lost 3 bases and 0 bases respectively, with 12 bases between them. The CDR3 sequence is CASSFTGTYSYNEQFF. DNA of the CDR3: TGTGCCAGCAGCTTTACCGGGACCTACTCCTACAATGAGCAGTTCTTC.